The sample holds a few counts of the clone carrying this T cell receptor (beta chain). Its antigen is not identified. The sample belongs to a study of T-cell memory formation after mild COVID-19. Study-level findings and limits: Pre-infection memory showed some responding clones, and this suggested that cross-reactive memory joined. Chiefly within CM and EM were the contracting CD4+ clones; CD8+ ones were within EMRA.

Trimming cost V 3 bases and J 2 bases; bases outside gene matches: 5. CDR3 size: 15 residues. The V gene's germline CDR1 is SGHRS and CDR2 YFSETQ. TCRdb reanalysed the 5' RACE reads using MiXCR and keeps one entry per CDR3 protein. The data hold approximately 500,000 distinct CDR3 sequences, with about 23% observed a single time. The sequence came from an adult woman who had mild COVID-19 (a few samples of this study predate the infection). Cell type and time point are not known. Input material: PBMCs or a T cell subset sorted from them (not recorded which). The chain combines TRBV5-1 with TRBJ2-1; the match to TRBD2 covers 7 bases. The CDR3: CASSSREITYNEQFF. CDR3 DNA: TGCGCCAGCAGCTCGCGGGAGATCACCTACAATGAGCAGTTCTTC.